This TCR beta chain was documented in a study of tumor-infiltrating lymphocytes in primary liver carcinoma. Study as a whole: Spanning 4.2 to 10 cm, the tumors were T1-T3 N0M0.

Between about 20 and 30 mg of unsorted bulk tissue served as the source from which RNA and DNA were co-extracted. This clonotype was counted many times. The ends lost 0 bases at V and 5 bases at J; junction bases unmatched: 6. CDR1 MGHRA and CDR2 YSYEKL come from the germline V gene. The CDR3 spans 15 residues. With approximately 500 ng total RNA as template and a constant-region primer, TCR beta cDNA was made. Three nested multiplex PCR rounds, a slightly modified ARM-PCR method, built the TCR beta libraries. Researchers ran the first two PCR rounds for approximately 10 cycles each with TRBV1-TRBV30 forward primers and a C-beta reverse primer. In TCRdb, the multiplex PCR reads were re-called with MiXCR into one record per CDR3 protein. The sample lists more than 100,000 distinct CDR3 sequences; around 60% were seen once.

The rearrangement links TRBV4-1 to TRBJ2-5; 7 bases match TRBD2. This TCR derives from a woman aged 55 to 70 with primary liver carcinoma and hepatitis B virus infection. The sample was liver tumor tissue from sampling region 1. Subset indicated: tumor region T1, superior pole. The CDR3 region is CASSQEAGSRETQYF. The CDR3 DNA reads TGCGCCAGCAGCCAAGAAGCGGGGAGCCGGGAGACCCAGTACTTC.